The following is a T cell receptor beta chain sequence with its context. These gene names are mouse names. The read halts 1 residue ahead of the CDR3 end, with the missing end drawn from the germline J gene. Per the germline V gene, CDR1 is NSHNY and CDR2 is SYGAGN. Unmatched junction bases numbered 3, after V lost 0 bases and J lost 3 bases. The CDR3 has 16 residues. The data were taken from a study of tissue T cells after allogeneic stem cell transplantation. CDR3 sequences, V/J genes, frequencies and template counts came from survey-depth TCRbeta sequencing. Measured with immunoSEQ multiplex PCR; TCRdb has only the in-frame clones, and not every one. The sample holds some 17,000 clones, about 70% seen once.

Sequencing used spleen. V usage is TRBV13-1 and J usage is TRBJ1-4, with 9 bases matching TRBD1. This clonotype originated in a female BALB/c mouse in good health. Mouse MHC haplotype: H2-d. The part of the CDR3 DNA that was read is TGTGCCAGCAGTGATGACGGGACAGGGCCCAACGAAAGATTATTT. This translates into CASSDDGTGPNERLF. The whole CDR3 protein is CASSDDGTGPNERLFF. Drawing the rest from reference TRBV13-1 and TRBJ1-4, the complete variable domain is EAAVTQSPRNKVTVTGGNVTLSCRQTNSHNYMYWYRQDTGHGLRLIHYSYGAGNLRIGDVPDGYKATRTTQEDFFLLLELASPSQTSLYFCASSDDGTGPNERLFFGHGTKLSVL.